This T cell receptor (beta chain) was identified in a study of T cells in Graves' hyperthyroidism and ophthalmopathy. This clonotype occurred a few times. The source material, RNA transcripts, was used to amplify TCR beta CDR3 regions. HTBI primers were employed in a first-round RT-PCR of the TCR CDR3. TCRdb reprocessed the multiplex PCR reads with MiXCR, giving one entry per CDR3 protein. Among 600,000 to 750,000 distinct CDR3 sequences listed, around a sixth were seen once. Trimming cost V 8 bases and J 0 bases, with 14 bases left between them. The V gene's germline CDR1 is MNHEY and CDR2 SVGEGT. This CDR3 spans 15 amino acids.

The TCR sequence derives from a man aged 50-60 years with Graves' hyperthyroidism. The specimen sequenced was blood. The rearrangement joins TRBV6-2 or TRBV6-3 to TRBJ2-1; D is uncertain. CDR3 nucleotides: TGTGCCAGCGCCGAATACTGGAGCTCCTACAATGAGCAGTTCTTC. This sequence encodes CASAEYWSSYNEQFF.